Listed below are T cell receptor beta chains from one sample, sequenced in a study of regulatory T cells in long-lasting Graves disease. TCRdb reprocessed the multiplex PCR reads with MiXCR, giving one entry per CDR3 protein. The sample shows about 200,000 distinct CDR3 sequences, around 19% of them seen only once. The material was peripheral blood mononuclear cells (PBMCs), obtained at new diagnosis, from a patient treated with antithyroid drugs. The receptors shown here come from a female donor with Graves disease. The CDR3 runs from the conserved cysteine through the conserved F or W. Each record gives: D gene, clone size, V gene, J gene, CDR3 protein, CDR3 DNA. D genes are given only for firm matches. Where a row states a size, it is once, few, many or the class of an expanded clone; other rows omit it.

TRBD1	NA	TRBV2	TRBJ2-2	CASTGTGAAGELFF	TGTGCCAGCACCGGGACAGGGGCCGCCGGGGAGCTGTTTTTT
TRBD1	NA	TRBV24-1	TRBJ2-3	CATSESGTGKTDTQYF	TGTGCCACCAGTGAATCCGGGACAGGGAAAACAGATACGCAGTATTTT
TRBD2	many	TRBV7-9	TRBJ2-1	CASSLWLSGRAYNEQFF	TGTGCCAGCAGCTTATGGCTTAGCGGGAGGGCCTACAATGAGCAGTTCTTC
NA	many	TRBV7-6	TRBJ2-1	CASSRDRPSYNEQFF	TGTGCCAGCAGCCGGGACCGCCCTTCCTACAATGAGCAGTTCTTC
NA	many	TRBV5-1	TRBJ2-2	CASSFQYKNGELFF	TGCGCCAGCAGCTTTCAATATAAGAACGGGGAGCTGTTTTTT
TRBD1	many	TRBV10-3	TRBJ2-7	CAISPTGEDEQYF	TGTGCCATCAGCCCGACAGGGGAGGACGAGCAGTACTTC
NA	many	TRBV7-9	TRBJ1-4	CASSLVVGGTNEKLFF	TGTGCCAGCAGCCTGGTGGTCGGGGGTACTAATGAAAAACTGTTTTTT
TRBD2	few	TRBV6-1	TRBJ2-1	CASSEGASGFRGEQFF	TGTGCCAGCAGTGAAGGGGCTAGCGGGTTCAGGGGTGAGCAGTTCTTC
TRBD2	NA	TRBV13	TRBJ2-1	CASSSGTSGRAYNEQFF	TGTGCCAGCAGCTCCGGGACTAGCGGGAGGGCCTACAATGAGCAGTTCTTC
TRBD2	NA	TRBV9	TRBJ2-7	CASSVEGTSGRTPHEQYF	TGTGCCAGCAGCGTAGAGGGGACTAGCGGGAGGACCCCCCACGAGCAGTACTTC
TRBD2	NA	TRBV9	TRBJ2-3	CASSVGTSDWTDTQYF	TGTGCCAGCAGCGTGGGGACTAGCGATTGGACAGATACGCAGTATTTT
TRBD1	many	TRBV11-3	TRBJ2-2	CASSDRDRVSGELFF	TGTGCCAGCAGCGACCGGGACAGGGTTTCCGGGGAGCTGTTTTTT
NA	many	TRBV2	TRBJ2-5	CASSDGIGGRRETQYF	TGTGCCAGCAGTGACGGTATCGGGGGTAGGAGGGAGACCCAGTACTTC
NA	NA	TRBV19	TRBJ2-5	CASSIWGEETQYF	TGTGCCAGTAGTATCTGGGGTGAAGAGACCCAGTACTTC
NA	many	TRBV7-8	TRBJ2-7	CASSLGGAGLGFEQYF	TGTGCCAGCAGCTTAGGTGGGGCAGGGCTAGGGTTCGAGCAGTACTTC
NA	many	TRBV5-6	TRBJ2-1	CASSLSSALFNEQFF	TGTGCCAGCAGCTTGTCTAGCGCGCTTTTCAATGAGCAGTTCTTC
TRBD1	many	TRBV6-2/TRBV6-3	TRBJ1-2	CASSYSGTAYDYTF	TGTGCCAGCAGTTACTCTGGGACAGCCTATGACTACACCTTC
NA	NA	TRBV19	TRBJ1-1	CASSEIRTEAFF	TGTGCCAGTAGTGAGATTCGAACTGAAGCTTTCTTT
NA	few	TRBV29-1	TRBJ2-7	CSAKFSFDRGAYEQYF	TGCAGCGCGAAATTTAGTTTTGATAGGGGAGCCTACGAGCAGTACTTC
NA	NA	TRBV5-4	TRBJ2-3	CASSGILRRGGTDTQYF	TGTGCCAGCAGCGGGATATTAAGGAGGGGGGGCACAGATACGCAGTATTTT
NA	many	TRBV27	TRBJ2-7	CASLYGGVPYEQYF	TGTGCCAGCCTTTACGGGGGAGTTCCCTACGAGCAGTACTTC
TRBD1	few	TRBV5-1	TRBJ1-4	CASSLADRGTEKLFF	TGCGCCAGCAGCTTGGCAGACAGGGGTACGGAAAAACTGTTTTTT
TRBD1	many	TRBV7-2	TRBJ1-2	CASLIAGGYGYTF	TGTGCCAGCCTTATCGCAGGGGGCTATGGCTACACCTTC
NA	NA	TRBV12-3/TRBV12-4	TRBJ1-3	CASSLGQPSSGNTIYF	TGTGCCAGCAGTTTAGGGCAACCGAGCTCTGGAAACACCATATATTTT
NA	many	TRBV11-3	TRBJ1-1	CASSPTRGTEAFF	TGTGCCAGCAGCCCAACCCGGGGGACTGAAGCTTTCTTT
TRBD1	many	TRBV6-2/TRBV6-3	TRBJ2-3	CASSYVSGGDTQYF	TGTGCCAGCAGTTACGTCTCAGGGGGCGATACGCAGTATTTT
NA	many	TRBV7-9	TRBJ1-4	CASSFQTPGVEKLFF	TGTGCCAGCAGCTTCCAGACACCAGGGGTTGAAAAACTGTTTTTT
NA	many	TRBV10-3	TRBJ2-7	CATTRTGSYEQYF	TGTGCCACAACCCGGACCGGCTCCTACGAGCAGTACTTC
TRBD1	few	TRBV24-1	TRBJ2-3	CATSDWTGVDTQYF	TGTGCCACCAGTGATTGGACAGGGGTAGATACGCAGTATTTT
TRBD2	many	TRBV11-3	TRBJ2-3	CASSLSEAGGRTDTQYF	TGTGCCAGCAGCTTATCGGAAGCGGGAGGACGGACAGATACGCAGTATTTT
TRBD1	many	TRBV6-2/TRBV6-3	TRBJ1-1	CASSYRGSVNTEAFF	TGTGCCAGCAGCTACAGGGGGTCGGTGAACACTGAAGCTTTCTTT
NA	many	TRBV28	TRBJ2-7	CASGILGRKYEQYF	TGTGCCAGCGGGATATTAGGACGGAAATACGAGCAGTACTTC
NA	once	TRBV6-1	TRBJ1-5	CASRIKAFSNQPQHF	TGTGCCAGCAGAATCAAGGCGTTTAGCAATCAGCCCCAGCATTTT
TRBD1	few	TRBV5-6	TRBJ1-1	CASSLAPGGSTEAFF	TGTGCCAGCAGCTTGGCCCCAGGGGGGAGCACTGAAGCTTTCTTT
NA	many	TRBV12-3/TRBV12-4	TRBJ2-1	CASSPSLVNEQFF	TGTGCCAGCAGCCCAAGCCTAGTTAATGAGCAGTTCTTC
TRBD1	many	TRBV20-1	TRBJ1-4	CSAKGQGDFNEKLFF	TGCAGTGCTAAGGGACAGGGGGACTTTAATGAAAAACTGTTTTTT
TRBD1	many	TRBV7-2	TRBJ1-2	CASSQDRRRGYTF	TGTGCCAGCAGCCAGGACAGGCGCCGGGGCTACACCTTC
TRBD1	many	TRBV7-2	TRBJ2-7	CASSFLAGGTGGYEQYF	TGTGCCAGCAGCTTTCTGGCCGGCGGGACAGGGGGCTACGAGCAGTACTTC